These T cell receptor beta chains were read from a single sample in a study of shared clonotypes between healthy human individuals. Profiling relied on immunoSEQ multiplex PCR, and the TCRdb table lists in-frame clones only, not all of them. The profile shows about 2.2 million clones, 93% of them singletons. Sequencing used naive CD8+ T cells from PBMCs. These receptors came from a man between 18 and 35 years old in good health. Some clones in this sample may be carry-over from other donors' samples. CDR3s include the opening cysteine and the closing phenylalanine or tryptophan. A D gene is named only where the DNA matches it firmly. Not every row has a clone size; where given, it reads once, few, many or a size class.

>TRBJ2-5|NA|TRBV6-5|NA
CASSYLQETQYF
TGTGCCAGCAGTTACCTACAGGAGACCCAGTACTTC
>TRBJ1-1|NA|TRBV27|once
CASSLFPGTGTEAFF
TGTGCCAGCAGTTTATTTCCAGGGACGGGCACTGAAGCTTTCTTT
>TRBJ2-7|NA|TRBV6-1|NA
CASSVTTGFLNGGEQYF
TGTGCCAGCAGTGTTACAACCGGGTTTCTCAACGGAGGCGAGCAGTACTTC
>TRBJ1-1|NA|TRBV5-1|NA
CASSSTGGSLEAFF
TGCGCCAGCAGCTCCACCGGGGGATCCCTTGAAGCTTTCTTT
>TRBJ1-3|NA|TRBV4-3|NA
CASSQGSGGNTIYF
TGCGCCAGCAGCCAAGGTTCGGGAGGAAACACCATATATTTT
>TRBJ1-5|NA|TRBV7-8|NA
CASSPGVGPEGAQHF
TGTGCCAGCAGCCCCGGAGTGGGCCCGGAGGGGGCCCAGCATTTT
>TRBJ2-7|NA|TRBV14|NA
CASSQSIAYEQYF
TGTGCCAGCAGCCAAAGTATAGCCTACGAGCAGTACTTC
>TRBJ2-2|TRBD1|TRBV7-6|NA
CASSPSGQGTNTGELFF
TGTGCCAGCAGCCCGTCGGGACAGGGTACCAACACCGGGGAGCTGTTTTTT
>TRBJ1-5|NA|TRBV19|NA
CASSIRDHNQPQHF
TGTGCCAGTAGTATCCGGGACCACAATCAGCCCCAGCATTTT
>TRBJ2-1|NA|TRBV14|once
CASSQVQVSHEQFF
TGTGCCAGCAGCCAAGTTCAGGTATCCCATGAGCAGTTCTTC
>TRBJ2-3|NA|TRBV7-3|NA
CASSAGLMDTQYF
TGTGCCAGCAGCGCCGGCCTTATGGATACGCAGTATTTT
>TRBJ1-3|NA|TRBV30|NA
CAWSPPYSGNTIYF
TGTGCCTGGAGTCCCCCTTACTCTGGAAACACCATATATTTT
>TRBJ2-7|NA|TRBV28|once
CASSTPGGGHFYEQYF
TGTGCCAGCAGCACACCTGGAGGGGGACATTTCTACGAGCAGTACTTC
>TRBJ2-7|NA|TRBV10-1|NA
CASSEETGTHYEQYF
TGCGCCAGCAGTGAAGAGACCGGGACTCATTACGAGCAGTACTTC
>TRBJ1-2|NA|TRBV7-9|NA
CASSSTPGYTF
TGTGCCAGCAGCTCGACCCCCGGCTACACCTTC
>TRBJ1-2|NA|TRBV14|NA
CASSQDAGYYGYTF
TGTGCCAGCAGCCAAGACGCTGGCTACTATGGCTACACCTTC
>TRBJ1-2|TRBD1|TRBV6-6|NA
CASSHGATGGEYGYTF
TGTGCCAGCAGCCACGGGGCGACAGGGGGGGAATATGGCTACACCTTC
>TRBJ2-1|TRBD2|TRBV6-4|NA
CASSDRLGLAGVNEQFF
TGTGCCAGCAGTGACAGGCTGGGACTAGCGGGAGTCAATGAGCAGTTCTTC
>TRBJ2-7|NA|TRBV27|NA
CASSLWAGTTYEQYF
TGTGCCAGCAGTTTATGGGCGGGGACGACCTACGAGCAGTACTTC
>TRBJ2-1|NA|TRBV5-6|NA
CASSLQLSYNEQFF
TGTGCCAGCAGCTTACAGCTTTCCTACAATGAGCAGTTCTTC
>TRBJ1-2|TRBD1|TRBV4-1|NA
CASSNPGGGNPNYGYTF
TGCGCCAGCAGTAACCCAGGGGGGGGAAACCCTAACTATGGCTACACCTTC
>TRBJ2-3|NA|TRBV28|NA
CASSFRLAADTQYF
TGTGCCAGCAGTTTTCGGCTAGCTGCTGATACGCAGTATTTT
>TRBJ1-1|NA|TRBV7-8|NA
CASSLARSLRTEAFF
TGTGCCAGCAGCTTAGCGCGCAGCTTACGCACTGAAGCTTTCTTT
>TRBJ2-7|TRBD1|TRBV6-1|NA
CASSFGDSAYEQYF
TGTGCCAGCAGTTTCGGGGACAGCGCCTACGAGCAGTACTTC
>TRBJ2-1|TRBD2|TRBV7-9|NA
CASSPWTSGSVNEQFF
TGTGCCAGCAGCCCCTGGACTAGCGGGAGTGTGAATGAGCAGTTCTTC
>TRBJ1-1|NA|TRBV15|NA
CATSRGEMAGAFNTEAFF
TGTGCCACCAGCAGAGGTGAGATGGCAGGGGCGTTTAACACTGAAGCTTTCTTT
>TRBJ1-5|NA|TRBV9|NA
CASSGGRANQPQHF
TGTGCCAGCAGCGGCGGCAGGGCAAATCAGCCCCAGCATTTT
>TRBJ1-2|NA|TRBV29-1|few
CSVDGGYGYTF
TGCAGCGTTGACGGGGGCTATGGCTACACCTTC
>TRBJ2-7|NA|TRBV27|NA
CASSLRGGVLYEQYF
TGTGCCAGCAGTTTGAGGGGCGGGGTTCTGTATGAGCAGTACTTC
>TRBJ2-7|NA|TRBV10-3|NA
CATRNGPPPSNEQYF
TGTGCCACCCGTAATGGACCCCCTCCAAGCAACGAGCAGTACTTC
>TRBJ2-1|TRBD1|TRBV6-1|NA
CASSGWAGGFGNEQFF
TGTGCCAGCAGTGGGTGGGCAGGGGGCTTTGGTAATGAGCAGTTCTTC
>TRBJ1-1|NA|TRBV13|NA
CASSHSRAVLSGTEAFF
TGTGCCAGCAGTCACAGCAGGGCGGTTCTATCAGGGACTGAAGCTTTCTTT
>TRBJ1-1|TRBD1|TRBV6-1|NA
CASSTRRGRGTEAFF
TGTGCCAGCAGTACTCGCAGGGGGCGGGGGACTGAAGCTTTCTTT
>TRBJ2-6|TRBD1|TRBV30|NA
CAWSTRGLGANVLTF
TGTGCCTGGAGTACCAGGGGGCTTGGGGCCAACGTCCTGACTTTC
>TRBJ2-7|NA|TRBV30|NA
CAWTRDSDSYEQYF
TGTGCCTGGACCCGCGACTCCGACTCCTACGAGCAGTACTTC
>TRBJ2-3|TRBD2|TRBV7-6|NA
CASSLGLAGEDTQYF
TGTGCCAGCAGCTTAGGACTAGCGGGAGAGGATACGCAGTATTTT
>TRBJ2-1|NA|TRBV4-3|NA
CASSQKPGNEQFF
TGCGCCAGCAGCCAAAAACCTGGCAATGAGCAGTTCTTC
>TRBJ1-1|NA|TRBV15|NA
CATSHGVMNTEAFF
TGTGCCACCAGCCATGGGGTAATGAACACTGAAGCTTTCTTT
>TRBJ2-7|TRBD2|TRBV2|NA
CAGGEANYEQYF
TGTGCCGGGGGGGAGGCCAACTACGAGCAGTACTTC
>TRBJ1-2|TRBD1|TRBV19|NA
CASSPTGEGYGYTF
TGTGCCAGTAGTCCCACAGGGGAGGGCTATGGCTACACCTTC
>TRBJ2-1|NA|TRBV9|NA
CASSVRDNEQFF
TGTGCCAGCAGCGTACGAGACAATGAGCAGTTCTTC
>TRBJ1-5|NA|TRBV5-4|few
CASSPEGGRSNQPQHF
TGTGCCAGCAGCCCCGAGGGGGGTCGGAGCAATCAGCCCCAGCATTTT
>TRBJ2-3|NA|TRBV7-6|NA
CASSPSRQDTQYF
TGTGCCAGCAGCCCCTCACGGCAAGATACGCAGTATTTT
>TRBJ1-4|NA|TRBV29-1|NA
CSGVGENNEKLFF
TGCAGCGGAGTGGGGGAGAATAATGAAAAACTGTTTTTT
>TRBJ2-1|NA|TRBV7-7|NA
CASSAGVWREGYEQFF
TGTGCCAGCAGCGCCGGTGTTTGGCGGGAAGGCTATGAGCAGTTCTTC
>TRBJ2-7|NA|TRBV19|NA
CASSWGQGSYEQYF
TGTGCCAGTAGTTGGGGACAAGGGTCCTACGAGCAGTACTTC
>TRBJ2-7|NA|TRBV28|NA
CASSLGREGPHYEQYF
TGTGCCAGCAGTTTAGGCCGTGAAGGGCCCCACTACGAGCAGTACTTC